What follows are 8 T cell receptor beta chains derived from one specimen sequenced in a study of beta chain features in type 1 diabetes. Points from the study as a whole: People with Type 1 diabetes carried modestly yet significantly shorter TCRB CDR3s in all four CD4+ subsets.

Antigen specificity for these receptors is unknown. As every portion of the isolated RNA was reverse transcribed, the sequencing read expressed TCRB transcripts. Sequencing used immunoSEQ multiplex PCR; TCRdb keeps in-frame clones, though not all of them. The sample has hundreds of thousands of clones, about 15% seen once. Material for sequencing was naive CD4+ T cells from blood. These receptor sequences come from a man between 18 and 35 years old with type 1 diabetes.

This clone was seen more than once but under ten times. The V gene is TRBV30, the J gene TRBJ1-2; D unclear. CDR1 and CDR2 (germline): GTSNPN, SVGIG (reference sequence). Trimming left V 7 bases short and J 3 bases short, with 15 bases between. The CDR3 length is 13 residues. The CDR3 protein is CAFLRGIDYGYTF. The CDR3 nucleotides are TGTGCCTTTCTGCGGGGAATTGACTATGGCTACACCTTC.

This chain links TRBV7-2 with TRBJ1-2, with TRBD1 matching over 11 bases. CDR1 SGHTA and CDR2 FQGNSA come from the germline V gene. Trimming took 0 bases from V and 6 from J; bases not matched to a gene: 12. This CDR3 has 18 residues. CDR3 residues: CASSLADRGLRRPDGYTF. The CDR3 coding sequence is TGTGCCAGCAGCTTAGCGGACAGGGGGCTTAGGAGACCTGATGGCTACACCTTC.

This clone turned up a few times. The chain combines TRBV19 with TRBJ2-2; D call uncertain. V dropped 1 base and J dropped 1 base, with 7 bases sitting between them. Germline CDR1 reads LNHDA; CDR2 reads SQIVND (reference sequence). This CDR3 comprises 15 residues. CDR3 sequence: CASSIGRGNTGELFF. In DNA form, the CDR3 reads TGTGCCAGTAGTATAGGCAGAGGGAACACCGGGGAGCTGTTTTTT. The whole variable domain, filled in from reference TRBV19 and TRBJ2-2, reads DGGITQSPKYLFRKEGQNVTLSCEQNLNHDAMYWYRQDPGQGLRLIYYSQIVNDFQKGDIAEGYSVSREKKESFPLTVTSAQKNPTAFYLCASSIGRGNTGELFFGEGSRLTVL.

The rearrangement uses TRBV9 and TRBJ1-4, with D perhaps matching TRBD1 (5 bases). The CDR3 sequence is 16 residues long. Trimming shortened V by 3 bases and J by 1 base, and 13 bases separated the two germline ends. The germline CDR1 and CDR2 sequences are SGDLS and YYNGEE. CDR3 in amino acids: CASSERGLGTNEKLFF. Here the CDR3 DNA reads TGTGCCAGCAGCGAGAGGGGACTCGGAACTAATGAAAAACTGTTTTTT.

This clone was observed a few times. This chain joins TRBV7-9 and TRBJ1-4; possible D gene TRBD1, 5 bases. CDR1 SEHNR and CDR2 FQNEAQ come from the germline V gene (reference sequence). Trimming took off 5 bases at V and 3 bases at J, with 16 bases between the two ends. This CDR3 comprises 16 residues. The CDR3 sequence: CASSPYDSYANEKLFF. The CDR3 DNA is TGTGCCAGCAGCCCATACGACAGCTACGCTAATGAAAAACTGTTTTTT.

This clone was detected a few times. The chain carries TRBV5-1 and TRBJ2-1; TRBD2 matches 8 bases. The CDR3 is made up of 18 amino acids. V lost 0 bases to trimming and J lost 2 bases; unmatched junction nucleotides: 10. From germline, CDR1 is SGHRS and CDR2 YFSETQ. This CDR3 is CASSLASLAGLAYNEQFF. DNA for the CDR3: TGCGCCAGCAGCTTGGCCAGTTTAGCGGGGTTGGCCTACAATGAGCAGTTCTTC.

This chain links TRBV27 with TRBJ2-3; 15 nucleotides align to TRBD2. Per the germline V gene, CDR1 is MNHEY and CDR2 is SMNVEV (reference sequence). The CDR3 contains 18 residues. The junction had 11 bases not matched to a gene; V was cut back by 5 bases and J by 5 bases. DNA for the CDR3: TGTGCCAGCAGTCCGTGGACTAGCGGGAGGGCCCTCGAAGATACGCAGTATTTT. Translating gives CASSPWTSGRALEDTQYF.

The rearrangement links TRBV9 to TRBJ2-3; 9 bases are shared with TRBD2. V lost 2 bases to trimming and J lost 1 base; unmatched junction nucleotides: 2. Per germline, CDR1 SGDLS and CDR2 YYNGEE. The CDR3 is made up of 15 amino acids. The CDR3 region is CASSVWTSGTDTQYF. Written as DNA, the CDR3 is TGTGCCAGCAGCGTTTGGACTAGCGGCACAGATACGCAGTATTTT.